This is a list of T cell receptor beta chains from one sample in a study of CXCR3-negative and CXCR3-positive naive CD8 T cells. TCRdb reworked the 5' RACE reads into one entry per CDR3 protein, no DNA. The repertoire table contains around 81,000 distinct CDR3 sequences. The material sequenced was naive CXCR3- CD8+ T cells from blood. The origin of the receptors is a human donor in good health. Some clones in this sample may be carry-over from other donors' samples. Each CDR3 is given with its conserved first and last residue.

j_call,v_call,cdr3_length,cdr3_aa
TRBJ1-1,TRBV10-2,14,CASSDSWVNTEAFF
TRBJ2-3,TRBV7-2,17,CASSLAGLGSYADTQYF
TRBJ2-7,TRBV6-5,15,CASKVRQAGSYEQYF
TRBJ2-1,TRBV5-1,14,CASSLVFLGNEQFF
TRBJ2-7,TRBV29-1,15,CSVEAGVTSGDEQYF
TRBJ2-7,TRBV29-1,11,CSVNREGEQYF
TRBJ2-5,TRBV29-1,15,CSILTSGGMVETQYF
TRBJ2-7,TRBV11-2,14,CASSLSQGENEQYF
TRBJ2-7,TRBV6-6,14,CASTLAGEGYEQYF
TRBJ2-1,TRBV12-3/TRBV12-4,19,CASSPPQGLGLAGGHEQFF
TRBJ2-7,TRBV3-1,16,CASSQRDSVSLYEQYF
TRBJ1-1,TRBV29-1,14,CSVEGDSLNTEAFF
TRBJ2-7,TRBV7-9,14,CASSHRDSSYEQYF